The T cell receptor (beta chain) under discussion was sequenced for a study of radiation and T cells in renal cell carcinoma. Broader study findings: Top tumor clonotypes rose in blood 2 weeks post-radiation, then contracted.

On this clone: Its antigen is currently unknown.

V lost 0 bases and J lost 0, with 15 bases in between. From germline, CDR1 is SGHRS and CDR2 YFSETQ. CDR3 length: 17 residues. Assay: immunoSEQ multiplex PCR; the TCRdb copy retains only in-frame clones and omits some. The table shows 120,000 to 150,000 clones, with over 80% occurring only once. Time point: baseline pretreatment blood. Regarding treatment: 15 Gy SBRT to primary tumor, nephrectomy 4 weeks later. After SBRT, blood was collected at 2 and 4 weeks, plus baseline. This TCR derives from a woman in her fifties or sixties with renal cell carcinoma. The sequenced sample was blood, obtained from a patient whose treatment included radiotherapy and nephrectomy. The J gene is TRBJ1-1, the V gene TRBV5-1, with D possibly TRBD1 on 5 matching bases. CDR3 DNA sequence: TGCGCCAGCAGCTTGGATAGCCCGGGACGTTTGAACACTGAAGCTTTCTTT. It is translated as CASSLDSPGRLNTEAFF.